This T cell receptor beta chain was profiled in a study of a mutant IDH1 vaccine in newly diagnosed glioma (dated by TCRdb to the early 2020s). Study-level background: Of the roughly 34 treated patients, roughly 62% were male and around 40% were female, and the mean age was roughly 38 years. Before enrollment, most patients had been given radiochemotherapy with temozolomide as standard therapy, while the rest had received either radiotherapy alone or temozolomide alone. Longitudinal TCRB deep sequencing was done for some 26 treated patients, wherever samples were available for exploratory analyses. Peripheral blood samples were drawn at six visits, namely V03 (baseline), V05, V07, V10, V12 and V13. The paper as a whole reports these results and caveats: The authors noted that analyses of patient blood samples could not be reproduced because of sample limitations. Across multiple MHC alleles, vaccine-induced immune responses were seen in more than 80% of patients. Availability determined which PBMC samples were chosen for TCRB deep sequencing. Pseudoprogression appeared unrelated to alterations in the top peripheral T cell clonotypes detected by TCRB sequencing.

Explained via the paper, the time point label denotes: baseline, week 1 (first vaccination visit). The sample's treatment or condition label, in plain terms: pre-vaccination baseline after standard-of-care therapy. All donors had newly diagnosed IDH1-mutant astrocytomas of WHO grade 3 or 4 that showed loss of nuclear ATRX. The samples were drawn from NOA16, a multicentre, single-arm, open-label phase I trial in Germany that tested a mutant IDH1 peptide vaccine in humans for the first time. For immunogenicity testing, the blood drawn at visit V03 was used as the baseline sample. Genomic DNA for TCRB sequencing was extracted from EDTA blood using the DNeasy Blood and Tissue Kit. As regards this clone: The antigen this receptor binds is unknown. No base quality information exists; no much larger clone differs at one position.

Trimmed from V: 5 bases; trimmed from J: 0 bases; junction bases lacking a gene match: 2. The CDR3 sequence holds 13 residues, the cysteine and phenylalanine included. Only the CDR3 DNA is retained, 39 bases long and in frame from the first base. The germline V gene supplies CDR1 SQVTM and CDR2 ANQGSEA. The library was prepared using the immunoSEQ multiplex PCR assay. Rearranged TCR beta chain sequences were amplified with the hsTCRB Kit following the manufacturer's protocol. An Illumina MiSeq was used to sequence the TCRB libraries. From the authors' description of their analysis: Demultiplexing, trimming and gene mapping were performed with the kit vendor's proprietary platform. TCRdb carries this immuneACCESS record with in-frame sequences only. Its versions omit some clonotypes, under half of them owing to an unresolved V gene in the studies checked, with the rest unexplained. V, J and clone size derive from that table, while D and trimming were established from the DNA sequence. The sample table records around 33,000 clones; more than 85% of these occur just once. Around 4.9% of the sample comes from the top ten.

Sequencing used PBMCs, obtained from a glioma patient treated with radiotherapy, temozolomide or both. Here the chain combines TRBV29-1 and TRBJ1-1; 8 bases in the junction line up with TRBD1. The source is a woman aged 40 to 49 with glioma. The CDR3 region has the sequence CSVRQGLNTEAFF. The DNA sequence is given as TGCAGCGTTCGACAGGGGCTGAACACTGAAGCTTTCTTT.